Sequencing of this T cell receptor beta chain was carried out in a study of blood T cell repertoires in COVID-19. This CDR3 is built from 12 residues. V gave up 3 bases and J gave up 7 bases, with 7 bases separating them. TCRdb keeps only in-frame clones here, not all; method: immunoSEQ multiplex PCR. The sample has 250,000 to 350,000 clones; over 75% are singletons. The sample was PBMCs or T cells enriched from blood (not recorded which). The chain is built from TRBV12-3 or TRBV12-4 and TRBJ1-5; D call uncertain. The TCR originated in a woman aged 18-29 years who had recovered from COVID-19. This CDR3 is CASSFSGQPQHF. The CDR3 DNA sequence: TGTGCCAGCAGTTTCTCCGGGCAGCCCCAGCATTTT.